This T cell receptor beta chain appears in the sequencing data of a study of blood T cell repertoires in COVID-19. Study as a whole: Samples came from the United States, Italy and Spain, spanning acute and convalescent COVID-19. The analysed material was cDNA or gDNA that came from T cells, B-cell-depleted T cells, or PBMCs.

Sequencing was performed with immunoSEQ multiplex PCR; in TCRdb, only in-frame clones are kept and a portion is missing. The sample holds over 200,000 clones, approximately 83% seen once. CDR1 is DFQATT and CDR2 is SNEGSKA in the germline V gene (reference sequence). The CDR3 has 11 amino acids. Individuals drawn from 20 to 25 US areas were roughly 18 to 100 years old. Sequencing was performed on PBMCs or T cells enriched from blood (not recorded which). The clonotype was recovered from a woman aged 45-65 years who had recovered from COVID-19. V is TRBV20-1 and J is TRBJ2-1; D is uncertain. The CDR3 DNA reads as TGCAGCGCATTCGGGTACAATGAGCAGTTCTTC. Encoded protein: CSAFGYNEQFF.